This T cell receptor (beta chain) appears in the sequencing data of a study of cytomegalovirus exposure and HLA in healthy donors. Study background: Falling in the Caucasian-associated ancestry cluster were less than 85% of around 370 genotyped donors.

The ends lost 5 bases at V and 0 bases at J; junction bases unmatched: 13. The CDR3 extends over 17 amino acids. The germline CDR1 and CDR2 sequences are SGHTA and FQGTGA. Study conclusions and caveats: Reported results showed that the classifier diagnosed cytomegalovirus status with high specificity and sensitivity. Immune exposure information available was restricted to CMV serostatus.

This clone showed up just once. Its cognate antigen is unknown. Primers included in the PCR were 60 Vbeta and 13 Jbeta primers. In the source study's methods: Unique TCR beta chains totaled approximately 83 million in a later count, with roughly 10 million of them shared. The assay was immunoSEQ multiplex PCR, and TCRdb's table has in-frame clones only and misses some. The V and J calls and clone size come from that table; D and trimming were worked out from the DNA. The table shows more than 85,000 clones, with under 85% occurring only once. The rearrangement uses TRBV7-3 and TRBJ2-7; 7 bases are a match to TRBD1. This sequence originates from a man aged 18 to 35 in good health and CMV-seronegative. Sequenced material: PBMCs. DNA for the CDR3: TGTGCCAGCAGCGCCCACTCTACAGGGGCCTACTCCTACGAGCAGTACTTC. Translated, it gives CASSAHSTGAYSYEQYF. The full variable domain, completed using reference TRBV7-3 and TRBJ2-7, is GAGVSQTPSNKVTEKGKYVELRCDPISGHTALYWYRQSLGQGPEFLIYFQGTGAADDSGLPNDRFFAVRPEGSVSTLKIQRTERGDSAVYLCASSAHSTGAYSYEQYFGPGTRLTVT.